This T cell receptor (beta chain) was captured by sequencing in a study of beta chain features in type 1 diabetes (dated by TCRdb to 2016 to 2018). Some background on the complete study: Mean age, gender distribution, total cell number and subset yield did not differ between patients and healthy donors. Regulatory and stem cell-like memory subsets were obtained from only 8 patients and about 8 healthy donors, while naive and central memory subsets were obtained from all 28 donors. The study compared the TCRB repertoires of sorted circulating CD4+ T cell subsets in recently diagnosed type 1 diabetes patients with those in matched healthy donors. Across all samples, some 100,000,000 sorted cells were examined, and cell number per subset correlated strongly with RNA yield.

All of the isolated RNA was reverse transcribed with the High Capacity cDNA Reverse Transcription Kit, so expressed TCRB transcripts were sequenced. Deep immunoSEQ sequencing was performed on naive, central memory and regulatory T cell samples, with an average of roughly 3.3 million total reads per sample. Sorted cells were lysed in RLT buffer, and RNA was extracted using DNase-treated RNeasy Micro or Mini kits according to cell number. To prevent cross-contamination, each cell subset was processed individually, whereas patient and healthy donor samples were processed jointly. TCRB sequences were amplified from cDNA with the immunoSEQ multiplex PCR, producing 87-bp fragments spanning the CDR3 region. Sequencing of the amplicons was done on the Illumina HiSeq platform. Per the authors' processing: Synthetic template baselines were used to correct PCR bias computationally, reads within Hamming distance 2 were collapsed, and singletons that could not be merged were discarded. Reads were aligned to IMGT to assign V, D and J genes, CDR3 length, and insertions or deletions at six rearrangement sites. Within each subset, clonotype counts were normalized to sorted cell number, and only after that were true diversity and Gini coefficients computed with the tcR R package. The overlap coefficient, calculated on TCRB nucleotide sequences, was used to quantify repertoire sharing. As a proxy for the pre-selection repertoire, out-of-frame TCRB sequences from naive cells were analyzed. Held by TCRdb, this immuneACCESS table contains in-frame sequences only and omits some clones. Under half of the omission traces to an unresolved V gene where checked; the cause of the rest is unknown. That table is the source of V, J and clone size, and D and trimming were worked out from the DNA. Present in this sample are just over 600,000 clones, less than 20% of which were seen just once. 0.07% to 0.095% of the sample is held by the ten biggest clonotypes.

From each donor, a single peripheral blood sample of about 100 mL on average was drawn into heparinised tubes. A BD FACSAria II was used to sort naive, central memory, regulatory and stem cell-like memory CD4+ T cells with a panel that included CD45RO, CCR7, CD25, CD127, CD95 and CD27. A purity above 95% was achieved for all sorted populations. PBMCs were isolated immediately by Lymphoprep density gradient centrifugation and stained directly without culture. Samples were stained and sorted in pairs, with one healthy donor and one patient per experiment, so that batch effects were minimized. Worth noting for this clone: The target of this receptor is not known. No much larger clonotype is one base removed from it; base qualities were not supplied.

The paper's findings and limits, for the study overall: The naive, central memory and regulatory TCRB repertoires appeared to resemble one another more closely among patients than among healthy donors. Type 1 diabetes patients showed a moderate but significant shortening of TCRB CDR3 length in all four CD4+ subsets. PCR may preferentially amplify shorter templates, but because patient and control samples were amplified and corrected together, any resulting skew would affect both groups equally. Because cDNA was sequenced instead of genomic DNA, activated cells with high expression could be over-represented, although the groups did not differ in activation or CD3 levels. Only small numbers of individuals were included in the HLA sub-analyses, which left unresolved whether HLA type had any influence on TCRB rearrangement. Fewer insertions and more nucleotide deletions at VDJ recombination sites were observed in patients with type 1 diabetes, implying thymic rearrangement abnormalities.

The sequence came from a man aged 18 to 29 in good health. The specimen sequenced was naive CD4+ T cells from blood. The cell subset or site label of this sample denotes: true naive CD4+ T cells.

The nucleotide sequence is given as TGCGCCAGCAGCTTGGTTCCGGGGGCCCACAATGAGCAGTTCTTC. This gives the protein CASSLVPGAHNEQFF. The rearranged segments are TRBV5-1 and TRBJ2-1, with the D segment possibly TRBD1 or TRBD2, each aligning over 6 bases. The junction shows trimming of 0 bases on V and 5 bases on J, plus 12 bases between the germline ends. Its CDR3 holds 15 amino acids, cysteine through phenylalanine. The retained sequence is limited to the CDR3, 45 bases, with the frame set at the first base. CDR1 SGHRS and CDR2 YFSETQ are derived from the germline V gene.